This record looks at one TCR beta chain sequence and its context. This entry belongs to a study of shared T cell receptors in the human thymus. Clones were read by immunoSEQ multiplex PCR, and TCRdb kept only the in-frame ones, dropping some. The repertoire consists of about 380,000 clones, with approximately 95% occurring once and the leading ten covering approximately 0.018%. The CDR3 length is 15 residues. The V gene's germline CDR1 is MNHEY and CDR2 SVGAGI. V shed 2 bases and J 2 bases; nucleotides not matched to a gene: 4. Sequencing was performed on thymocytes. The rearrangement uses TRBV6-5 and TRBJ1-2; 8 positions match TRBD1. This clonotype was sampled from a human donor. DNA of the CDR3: TGTGCCAGCAGTTACCAGGGGGCGCGGAACTATGGCTACACCTTC. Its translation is CASSYQGARNYGYTF.